This TCR beta chain was captured in a study of PD-1 blockade in classical Hodgkin lymphoma. Every patient experienced relapse after autologous stem cell transplantation, and brentuximab vedotin exposure varied. Concerning this clone: The antigen is undetermined.

The CDR3 covers 13 residues. From germline, CDR1 is KGHSH and CDR2 LQKENI. V gave up 3 bases and J gave up 1 base, with 6 bases separating them. The table came from immunoSEQ multiplex PCR; TCRdb's copy has only in-frame clones and leaves some out. The sample holds almost 100,000 clones, roughly 90% seen once. Study-wide results and limits: What caused the repertoire differences, perhaps disease activity or prior therapy, remains undefined. Those achieving complete response showed baseline diversity like newly diagnosed patients. Compared with healthy donors, newly diagnosed patients reportedly showed lower baseline TCR diversity.

The starting material was peripheral blood mononuclear cells (PBMCs), obtained at baseline. This sequence originates from a human donor with classical Hodgkin lymphoma. V gene TRBV18 combines with J gene TRBJ1-1; the D is unclear. The DNA for the CDR3 is TGTGCCAGCTCACCCCTAGGGAACACTGAAGCTTTCTTT. Its protein is CASSPLGNTEAFF.